The rows below give T cell receptor beta chains drawn from one sample of a study of cytomegalovirus exposure and HLA in healthy donors. Repertoires were generated with immunoSEQ multiplex PCR, while TCRdb's copy carries only in-frame clones and drops some. The table shows over 200,000 clones, with roughly 85% occurring only once. The sample taken for sequencing was PBMCs. These receptors were obtained from a woman between 18 and 29 years old in good health and CMV-seronegative. CDR3s include the opening cysteine and the closing phenylalanine or tryptophan. Each record gives: V gene, clone size, J gene, D gene, CDR3 protein, CDR3 DNA. The D gene is left open where the match is weak. The size of a clone is reported for some rows only, either as once, few or many, or as a class for expanded clones.

V gene: TRBV27; clone size: .; J gene: TRBJ1-4; D gene: TRBD1; CDR3 protein: CASGWTGGPTNEKLFF; CDR3 DNA: TGTGCCAGCGGATGGACAGGGGGCCCAACTAATGAAAAACTGTTTTTT
V gene: TRBV5-4; clone size: .; J gene: TRBJ2-7; D gene: TRBD1; CDR3 protein: CASSSRTGGRSYEQYF; CDR3 DNA: TGTGCCAGCAGCTCGAGAACAGGGGGGCGTTCCTACGAGCAGTACTTC
V gene: TRBV10-2; clone size: .; J gene: TRBJ2-3; D gene: .; CDR3 protein: CASSGASRTDTQYF; CDR3 DNA: TGCGCCAGCAGTGGGGCATCGCGCACAGATACGCAGTATTTT
V gene: TRBV2; clone size: .; J gene: TRBJ2-5; D gene: .; CDR3 protein: CASMGGQETQYF; CDR3 DNA: TGTGCCAGCATGGGGGGACAAGAGACCCAGTACTTC
V gene: TRBV30; clone size: few; J gene: TRBJ1-2; D gene: .; CDR3 protein: CAWSVGGPNYGYTF; CDR3 DNA: TGTGCCTGGAGTGTGGGAGGCCCCAACTATGGCTACACCTTC
V gene: TRBV30; clone size: .; J gene: TRBJ1-2; D gene: .; CDR3 protein: CAWNLGQYGYTF; CDR3 DNA: TGTGCCTGGAACCTCGGACAGTATGGCTACACCTTC
V gene: TRBV30; clone size: once; J gene: TRBJ1-1; D gene: .; CDR3 protein: CAWRYGNTEAFF; CDR3 DNA: TGTGCCTGGCGCTATGGGAACACTGAAGCTTTCTTT
V gene: TRBV7-8; clone size: .; J gene: TRBJ2-3; D gene: TRBD1; CDR3 protein: CASSLSKAGGGTDTQYF; CDR3 DNA: TGTGCCAGCAGCTTAAGTAAAGCAGGGGGCGGGACAGATACGCAGTATTTT
V gene: TRBV6-4; clone size: .; J gene: TRBJ2-7; D gene: .; CDR3 protein: CASSDSPYEQYF; CDR3 DNA: TGTGCCAGCAGTGACTCCCCCTACGAGCAGTACTTC
V gene: TRBV7-8; clone size: .; J gene: TRBJ1-2; D gene: TRBD1; CDR3 protein: CASSLDRGRSGYTF; CDR3 DNA: TGTGCCAGCAGCTTAGACAGGGGGCGAAGTGGCTACACCTTC
V gene: TRBV18; clone size: .; J gene: TRBJ1-1; D gene: .; CDR3 protein: CASSPMEIAEAFF; CDR3 DNA: TGTGCCAGCTCACCAATGGAGATCGCTGAAGCTTTCTTT
V gene: TRBV2; clone size: .; J gene: TRBJ2-7; D gene: TRBD1; CDR3 protein: CASRWGYRDSVAYEQYF; CDR3 DNA: TGTGCCAGCAGATGGGGATACCGGGACAGTGTTGCCTACGAGCAGTACTTC
V gene: TRBV4-1; clone size: .; J gene: TRBJ1-2; D gene: .; CDR3 protein: CASSTFEGGRGYGYTF; CDR3 DNA: TGCGCCAGCAGCACCTTTGAGGGGGGGAGAGGCTATGGCTACACCTTC
V gene: TRBV30; clone size: .; J gene: TRBJ2-7; D gene: .; CDR3 protein: CAWSVLLGSSYEQYF; CDR3 DNA: TGTGCCTGGAGTGTATTGCTCGGGAGCTCCTACGAGCAGTACTTC
V gene: TRBV6-6; clone size: .; J gene: TRBJ1-2; D gene: .; CDR3 protein: CASSYHFNGYTF; CDR3 DNA: TGTGCCAGCAGTTACCACTTCAATGGCTACACCTTC
V gene: TRBV11-2; clone size: .; J gene: TRBJ1-1; D gene: .; CDR3 protein: CASSRRGRGTEAFF; CDR3 DNA: TGTGCCAGCAGCCGAAGGGGCCGAGGGACTGAAGCTTTCTTT
V gene: TRBV2; clone size: few; J gene: TRBJ1-2; D gene: .; CDR3 protein: CASSQTGSSGYTF; CDR3 DNA: TGTGCCAGCAGCCAAACAGGGTCGTCGGGCTACACCTTC
V gene: TRBV27; clone size: .; J gene: TRBJ2-1; D gene: .; CDR3 protein: CASTLGRYNEQFF; CDR3 DNA: TGTGCCAGCACCTTAGGACGGTACAATGAGCAGTTCTTC
V gene: TRBV19; clone size: .; J gene: TRBJ1-6; D gene: .; CDR3 protein: CASSIGRTENSPLHF; CDR3 DNA: TGTGCCAGTAGTATAGGGAGGACCGAGAATTCACCCCTCCACTTT
V gene: TRBV27; clone size: .; J gene: TRBJ2-6; D gene: TRBD1; CDR3 protein: CAVLGQGPRGANVLTF; CDR3 DNA: TGTGCCGTGCTGGGACAGGGCCCTCGAGGGGCCAACGTCCTGACTTTC
V gene: TRBV6-6; clone size: few; J gene: TRBJ2-3; D gene: .; CDR3 protein: CASQAAATDTQYF; CDR3 DNA: TGTGCCAGCCAGGCGGCCGCCACAGATACGCAGTATTTT
V gene: TRBV5-8; clone size: few; J gene: TRBJ1-2; D gene: .; CDR3 protein: CASSILDRLSYTF; CDR3 DNA: TGTGCCAGCAGCATTCTTGACCGTTTGAGCTACACCTTC
V gene: TRBV6-5; clone size: .; J gene: TRBJ2-1; D gene: .; CDR3 protein: CASSRGDEQFF; CDR3 DNA: TGTGCCAGCAGCCGCGGGGATGAGCAGTTCTTC
V gene: TRBV4-2; clone size: .; J gene: TRBJ1-5; D gene: TRBD1; CDR3 protein: CASSLEQGNQPQHF; CDR3 DNA: TGTGCCAGCAGCCTCGAACAGGGGAATCAGCCCCAGCATTTT
V gene: TRBV7-7; clone size: .; J gene: TRBJ2-2; D gene: .; CDR3 protein: CASSLGDINTGELFF; CDR3 DNA: TGTGCTAGCAGCTTGGGGGACATCAACACCGGGGAGCTGTTTTTT
V gene: TRBV30; clone size: .; J gene: TRBJ2-7; D gene: TRBD2; CDR3 protein: CAWSGPRVRAGLGVYEQYF; CDR3 DNA: TGTGCCTGGAGTGGCCCGAGGGTGAGAGCGGGATTAGGGGTTTACGAGCAGTACTTC
V gene: TRBV28; clone size: .; J gene: TRBJ1-1; D gene: .; CDR3 protein: CASLAIMRDEAFF; CDR3 DNA: TGTGCCAGCTTAGCTATTATGCGGGATGAAGCTTTCTTT
V gene: TRBV2; clone size: .; J gene: TRBJ2-1; D gene: .; CDR3 protein: CASSVGGYNEQFF; CDR3 DNA: TGTGCCAGCAGTGTCGGCGGATACAATGAGCAGTTCTTC
V gene: TRBV7-9; clone size: .; J gene: TRBJ2-7; D gene: .; CDR3 protein: CASSSYYEQYF; CDR3 DNA: TGTGCCAGCAGCTCGTACTACGAGCAGTACTTC
V gene: TRBV7-2; clone size: .; J gene: TRBJ2-3; D gene: TRBD2; CDR3 protein: CASSTVSGSTDTQYF; CDR3 DNA: TGTGCCAGCAGCACAGTTAGCGGGAGCACAGATACGCAGTATTTT
V gene: TRBV7-3; clone size: .; J gene: TRBJ2-3; D gene: TRBD2; CDR3 protein: CASSLITSGSLGTQYF; CDR3 DNA: TGTGCCAGTAGCTTAATTACTAGCGGGAGTTTGGGTACGCAGTATTTT
V gene: TRBV7-9; clone size: .; J gene: TRBJ1-4; D gene: .; CDR3 protein: CASSLGWGEKLFF; CDR3 DNA: TGTGCCAGCAGCCTAGGGTGGGGCGAAAAACTGTTTTTT
V gene: TRBV6-6; clone size: medium-sized; J gene: TRBJ2-3; D gene: .; CDR3 protein: CASSYIGHVLDTQYF; CDR3 DNA: TGTGCCAGCAGTTACATCGGACACGTTCTGGATACGCAGTATTTT
V gene: TRBV5-4; clone size: .; J gene: TRBJ2-1; D gene: TRBD2; CDR3 protein: CASSLVGRGGHNEQFF; CDR3 DNA: TGTGCCAGCAGCTTGGTAGGGAGGGGAGGTCACAATGAGCAGTTCTTC
V gene: TRBV10-3; clone size: once; J gene: TRBJ2-7; D gene: .; CDR3 protein: CAIRTAGSREQYF; CDR3 DNA: TGTGCCATAAGGACAGCTGGGTCTCGGGAGCAGTACTTC
V gene: TRBV5-1; clone size: .; J gene: TRBJ2-4; D gene: TRBD1; CDR3 protein: CASSLEGQGVKNIQYF; CDR3 DNA: TGCGCCAGCAGCCTCGAAGGACAGGGGGTCAAAAACATTCAGTACTTC